A selection of T cell receptor beta chains follows, all from one sample in a study of cytomegalovirus exposure and HLA in healthy donors. The data were produced by immunoSEQ multiplex PCR, yet TCRdb's version contains in-frame clones alone and is incomplete. The sample lists about 120,000 clones, roughly 88% occurring once. Sequencing used PBMCs. These receptors came from a young man in good health and CMV-seronegative. The CDR3 runs from the conserved cysteine through the conserved F or W. Fields, in order: CDR3 protein, CDR3 DNA, V gene, J gene, clone size, D gene. The D gene is left open where the match is weak. Rows give clone size only sometimes, using once, few, many, or a class for an expanded clone.

CDR3 protein: CASFSGRASNEQFF; CDR3 DNA: TGTGCCAGTTTTAGCGGGAGGGCGTCAAATGAGCAGTTCTTC; V gene: TRBV6-5; J gene: TRBJ2-1; clone size: NA; D gene: TRBD2
CDR3 protein: CASTTLRSNQPQHF; CDR3 DNA: TGTGCCAGCACCACTCTGCGTAGCAATCAGCCCCAGCATTTT; V gene: TRBV6-5; J gene: TRBJ1-5; clone size: NA; D gene: NA
CDR3 protein: CASSPQGADEKLFF; CDR3 DNA: TGTGCCAGCTCACCGCAGGGCGCGGATGAAAAACTGTTTTTT; V gene: TRBV18; J gene: TRBJ1-4; clone size: NA; D gene: NA
CDR3 protein: CASSPSKGSGYEQYF; CDR3 DNA: TGTGCCAGCAGCCCATCTAAAGGTAGCGGCTACGAGCAGTACTTC; V gene: TRBV11-2; J gene: TRBJ2-7; clone size: once; D gene: NA
CDR3 protein: CASSLARSGGRETQYF; CDR3 DNA: TGTGCCAGCAGCTTAGCGCGCAGCGGGGGTCGGGAGACCCAGTACTTC; V gene: TRBV7-2; J gene: TRBJ2-5; clone size: NA; D gene: TRBD2
CDR3 protein: CASSPGQGPNEQFF; CDR3 DNA: TGCGCCAGCAGCCCGGGACAGGGTCCTAATGAGCAGTTCTTC; V gene: TRBV5-1; J gene: TRBJ2-1; clone size: NA; D gene: TRBD1
CDR3 protein: CASSQRLPSSGNTIYF; CDR3 DNA: TGTGCCAGCAGCCAAAGACTTCCCTCCTCTGGAAACACCATATATTTT; V gene: TRBV14; J gene: TRBJ1-3; clone size: NA; D gene: NA
CDR3 protein: CASSEEGQGSNIQYF; CDR3 DNA: TGTGCCAGCAGCGAAGAAGGACAGGGGTCGAACATTCAGTACTTC; V gene: TRBV2; J gene: TRBJ2-4; clone size: NA; D gene: TRBD1
CDR3 protein: CASSLRQILTETQYF; CDR3 DNA: TGTGCCAGCAGCCTTCGACAGATACTAACGGAGACCCAGTACTTC; V gene: TRBV7-2; J gene: TRBJ2-5; clone size: NA; D gene: NA
CDR3 protein: CSVSDGAQPQHF; CDR3 DNA: TGCAGCGTATCTGATGGGGCTCAGCCCCAGCATTTT; V gene: TRBV29-1; J gene: TRBJ1-5; clone size: few; D gene: NA
CDR3 protein: CSVGIGGDYGYTF; CDR3 DNA: TGCAGCGTTGGTATAGGGGGCGACTATGGCTACACCTTC; V gene: TRBV29-1; J gene: TRBJ1-2; clone size: once; D gene: TRBD1
CDR3 protein: CASSRGTGGYTF; CDR3 DNA: TGTGCCAGCAGTCGGGGGACCGGGGGCTACACCTTC; V gene: TRBV6-5; J gene: TRBJ1-2; clone size: NA; D gene: NA
CDR3 protein: CSVEKGQGDYGYTF; CDR3 DNA: TGCAGCGTTGAAAAGGGACAGGGTGACTATGGCTACACCTTC; V gene: TRBV29-1; J gene: TRBJ1-2; clone size: NA; D gene: TRBD1
CDR3 protein: CASRLDRGETQYF; CDR3 DNA: TGTGCCAGCAGGCTCGACAGGGGGGAGACCCAGTACTTC; V gene: TRBV6-1; J gene: TRBJ2-5; clone size: once; D gene: TRBD1
CDR3 protein: CASSLNLLAGDNEQFF; CDR3 DNA: TGTGCCAGCAGCTTGAATTTACTAGCGGGAGACAATGAGCAGTTCTTC; V gene: TRBV5-4; J gene: TRBJ2-1; clone size: NA; D gene: TRBD2
CDR3 protein: CAWDTSGNYNEQFF; CDR3 DNA: TGTGCCTGGGACACTAGCGGGAACTACAATGAGCAGTTCTTC; V gene: TRBV7-9; J gene: TRBJ2-1; clone size: NA; D gene: TRBD2
CDR3 protein: CASSYSLAGGMGEQYF; CDR3 DNA: TGTGCCAGCAGTTACTCTCTAGCGGGAGGTATGGGGGAGCAGTACTTC; V gene: TRBV6-5; J gene: TRBJ2-7; clone size: NA; D gene: TRBD2
CDR3 protein: CASSEYAGDYGYTF; CDR3 DNA: TGTGCCAGCAGTGAATATGCAGGGGACTATGGCTACACCTTC; V gene: TRBV6-1; J gene: TRBJ1-2; clone size: once; D gene: NA
CDR3 protein: CASRNRDYVFNEQFF; CDR3 DNA: TGTGCCAGCAGAAACCGGGACTACGTATTCAATGAGCAGTTCTTC; V gene: TRBV6-6; J gene: TRBJ2-1; clone size: NA; D gene: TRBD2
CDR3 protein: CASSEGQWDEQFF; CDR3 DNA: TGTGCCAGCAGTGAGGGCCAGTGGGATGAGCAGTTCTTC; V gene: TRBV6-1; J gene: TRBJ2-1; clone size: NA; D gene: NA
CDR3 protein: CASSQTGRYNEQFF; CDR3 DNA: TGTGCCAGCAGCCAGACAGGGCGCTACAATGAGCAGTTCTTC; V gene: TRBV4-2; J gene: TRBJ2-1; clone size: once; D gene: TRBD1
CDR3 protein: CASSLARDSPYEQYF; CDR3 DNA: TGTGCCAGCAGCTTGGCACGGGACAGCCCCTACGAGCAGTACTTC; V gene: TRBV5-4; J gene: TRBJ2-7; clone size: NA; D gene: TRBD1
CDR3 protein: CATRQDSTGELFF; CDR3 DNA: TGTGCCACCCGACAGGACTCAACCGGGGAGCTGTTTTTT; V gene: TRBV2; J gene: TRBJ2-2; clone size: NA; D gene: NA
CDR3 protein: CASSSQEYTEAFF; CDR3 DNA: TGTGCCAGCAGCTCACAGGAGTACACTGAAGCTTTCTTT; V gene: TRBV7-9; J gene: TRBJ1-1; clone size: NA; D gene: NA
CDR3 protein: CSVRGDAYEQYF; CDR3 DNA: TGCAGCGTCCGCGGGGACGCCTACGAGCAGTACTTC; V gene: TRBV29-1; J gene: TRBJ2-7; clone size: NA; D gene: NA
CDR3 protein: CASSLDLGRGRGVSYEQYF; CDR3 DNA: TGTGCCAGCAGCTTAGATTTGGGCCGGGGTCGGGGGGTTTCCTACGAGCAGTACTTC; V gene: TRBV11-2; J gene: TRBJ2-7; clone size: NA; D gene: TRBD2
CDR3 protein: CATRTAEETQYF; CDR3 DNA: TGTGCCACCAGGACAGCAGAAGAGACCCAGTACTTC; V gene: TRBV27; J gene: TRBJ2-5; clone size: NA; D gene: NA
CDR3 protein: CASSQEVDSWVETEAFF; CDR3 DNA: TGTGCCAGCAGCCAAGAGGTAGACAGTTGGGTTGAGACTGAAGCTTTCTTT; V gene: TRBV14; J gene: TRBJ1-1; clone size: NA; D gene: NA
CDR3 protein: CASSFQGPYEQYF; CDR3 DNA: TGTGCCAGCAGTTTCCAGGGGCCGTACGAGCAGTACTTC; V gene: TRBV7-9; J gene: TRBJ2-7; clone size: once; D gene: NA
CDR3 protein: CATKNLTSGSVMDTQYF; CDR3 DNA: TGTGCCACCAAAAACCTGACTAGCGGGAGTGTCATGGATACGCAGTATTTT; V gene: TRBV15; J gene: TRBJ2-3; clone size: once; D gene: TRBD2
CDR3 protein: CASSDVLAANEQFF; CDR3 DNA: TGCGCCAGCAGTGACGTGCTAGCGGCCAATGAGCAGTTCTTC; V gene: TRBV10-2; J gene: TRBJ2-1; clone size: NA; D gene: TRBD2
CDR3 protein: CASSLAGIYEQYF; CDR3 DNA: TGTGCCAGCAGCTTAGCGGGGATCTACGAGCAGTACTTC; V gene: TRBV11-3; J gene: TRBJ2-7; clone size: NA; D gene: NA
CDR3 protein: CASSRGLENTGELFF; CDR3 DNA: TGTGCCAGCAGCCGTGGACTTGAGAACACCGGGGAGCTGTTTTTT; V gene: TRBV7-7; J gene: TRBJ2-2; clone size: NA; D gene: NA
CDR3 protein: CASSAVGSYYGYTF; CDR3 DNA: TGTGCCAGCAGCGCAGTGGGTAGCTACTATGGCTACACCTTC; V gene: TRBV7-9; J gene: TRBJ1-2; clone size: NA; D gene: NA
CDR3 protein: CASSESAGGTYNEQFF; CDR3 DNA: TGTGCCAGCAGTGAATCAGCGGGAGGCACCTACAATGAGCAGTTCTTC; V gene: TRBV2; J gene: TRBJ2-1; clone size: NA; D gene: TRBD2